This TCR beta chain was observed in a study of blood T cell repertoires in COVID-19. In the study overall: In each case, the material was cDNA or gDNA derived from T cells, B-cell-depleted T cells, or PBMCs.

Trimming removed 2 bases at V and 2 bases at J, with 12 bases between. The CDR3 totals 15 residues. Germline V gives CDR1 SSHAT, CDR2 FNYEAQ (reference sequence). TCRdb keeps only in-frame clones here, not all; method: immunoSEQ multiplex PCR. The sample contains about 70,000 clones, more than 75% of which appear only once. A Seattle source enrolled patients during active infection and followed them longitudinally. This clonotype was obtained from a man aged 35-49 years with COVID-19, enrolled during active disease. The J gene is TRBJ2-5, the V gene TRBV7-7; D uncertain. The sequenced material came from peripheral blood. CDR3 in DNA: TGTGCCAGCAGCTTATCTTACGGAGAACAAGAGACCCAGTACTTC. It encodes CASSLSYGEQETQYF.